This TCR beta chain was observed in a study of PD-1 blockade in classical Hodgkin lymphoma. Generated by immunoSEQ multiplex PCR, the TCRdb table keeps only in-frame clones and is missing some. The sample lists almost 95,000 clones; 75% to 85% were seen once. Specified time point: cycle 4 day 1 (C4D1), after less than seven weeks of nivolumab. Each patient's relapse followed autologous stem cell transplantation, and brentuximab vedotin exposure varied. Germline lookup yields CDR1 SGHRS and CDR2 YFSETQ. Trimming pared 0 bases from V and 8 bases from J, leaving 11 bases between. This CDR3 has 14 residues.

The genes are TRBV5-1 and TRBJ2-2; D gene uncertain. The starting material was peripheral blood mononuclear cells (PBMCs), obtained before the fourth cycle of nivolumab. The origin of this receptor is a human donor with classical Hodgkin lymphoma. The CDR3 DNA is TGCGCCAGCAGCTTGGATCCTTTCGGTGGGGAGCTGTTTTTT. Protein sequence: CASSLDPFGGELFF.